Each of the 9 T cell receptor beta chains below was sequenced from the same sample in a study of blood T cell repertoires in COVID-19 (dated by TCRdb to 2020 to 2021). The library was built by means of the immunoSEQ multiplex PCR assay. The source is immuneACCESS, and TCRdb retained only in-frame sequences with V and J called. Part of the clones is not carried over; for the studies checked, unresolved V genes explain less than half of this, and the remainder is unexplained. The sample table lists approximately 110,000 clones, about 85% of them with a count of one. The ten largest clones take up 2% to 2.5% of the sample. Sequenced input: peripheral blood. All receptors derive from a human donor in a cohort sampled during active COVID-19.

This chain joins TRBV12-3 or TRBV12-4 and TRBJ2-7; D is unresolved. The CDR3 is made up of 13 amino acids. Trimming removed 6 bases from V and 2 bases from J, with 11 bases in between. CDR3 loop: CASSLYKPYEQYF. The CDR3 DNA follows: TGTGCCAGCAGCTTGTATAAGCCCTACGAGCAGTACTTC.

This rearrangement joins TRBV5-1 to TRBJ1-1; D call uncertain. Trimming took 6 bases from V and 0 from J, leaving 15 bases between them. Germline values: CDR1 SGHRS, CDR2 YFSETQ. This CDR3 is built from 15 residues. CDR3 protein: CASKLETLMNTEAFF. Here the CDR3 DNA reads TGCGCCAGCAAGTTGGAGACCTTAATGAACACTGAAGCTTTCTTT.

CDR3 in amino acids: CASSLRQGAVLGTEAFF. DNA for the CDR3: TGCGCCAGCAGCCTCCGACAGGGGGCGGTCCTGGGTACTGAAGCTTTCTTT. This chain uses TRBV5-1 with TRBJ1-1; 10 nucleotides line up with TRBD1. The CDR3 has 17 residues. Trimming at V came to 4 bases and at J to 5 bases, leaving 14 bases not matched to a gene. Germline CDR1 SGHRS, CDR2 YFSETQ.

The genes are TRBV5-1 and TRBJ2-2, with 10 bases that match TRBD1. Germline lookup yields CDR1 SGHRS and CDR2 YFSETQ. The length of the CDR3 is 17 residues. V gave up 3 bases and J gave up 6 bases; unmatched junction bases: 11. CDR3 bases: TGCGCCAGCAGCTCGGGACAGGGGCTAGCCCCCCCCGGGGAGCTGTTTTTT. Protein sequence: CASSSGQGLAPPGELFF.

V is TRBV19 and J is TRBJ1-1, with a possible D match to TRBD1 (6 bases). Germline V gives CDR1 LNHDA, CDR2 SQIVND (reference sequence). Trimming cost V 8 bases and J 6 bases, with 16 bases left between them. The CDR3 has 13 amino acids. CDR3 nucleotide sequence: TGTGCCAGTGTAAACAGGGAGATGGCTGAAGCTTTCTTT. This gives the protein CASVNREMAEAFF.

Only one count was recorded for this clone. The chain couples TRBV27 to TRBJ2-3; 8 bases match TRBD2. Germline CDR1 MNHEY, CDR2 SMNVEV (reference sequence). V lost 5 bases, J lost 2 bases, and 6 bases stayed unmatched. This CDR3 comprises 15 residues. The CDR3 reads CASSRKRGPTDTQYF. The CDR3 nucleotides read TGTGCCAGCAGTAGAAAGCGGGGGCCCACAGATACGCAGTATTTT.

This chain joins TRBV27 and TRBJ1-3; 8 bases are a match to TRBD1. The trim removed 4 bases at V and 0 bases at J, leaving 8 bases unmatched. Germline-derived CDR1 and CDR2 are MNHEY and SMNVEV (reference sequence). The CDR3 sequence is 17 residues long. The CDR3 DNA follows: TGTGCCAGCAGTTCCACGGGACAGGTCAGCTCTGGAAACACCATATATTTT. Protein: CASSSTGQVSSGNTIYF.

This sequence joins TRBV7-3 and TRBJ2-3; TRBD2 matches 11 bases. V was clipped by 5 bases and J by 4 bases; unmatched bases: 5. CDR1 SGHTA and CDR2 FQGTGA come from the germline V gene. The CDR3 is 15 residues long. In DNA, the CDR3 is TGTGCCAGCAGCCCAAATAGCGGGGGGGCAGATACGCAGTATTTT. Its translation is CASSPNSGGADTQYF.

As to this clone: Other nucleotide sequences from this sample produce the same CDR3. The chain uses TRBV30 and TRBJ2-7; a possible D gene is TRBD1 (5 bases). V gave up 2 bases and J gave up 4 bases, with 9 bases separating them. Germline V gene sequence: CDR1 GTSNPN, CDR2 SVGIG (reference sequence). CDR3 length equals 12 residues. The CDR3 region has the DNA TGTGCCTGGAGTCTCCCAGGGTACGAGCAGTACTTC. The encoded protein is CAWSLPGYEQYF.